These 6 T cell receptor beta chains originate from one sample sequenced in a study of blood T cell repertoires in COVID-19. Generated by immunoSEQ multiplex PCR, the TCRdb table keeps only in-frame clones and is missing some. The sample lists 310,000 or so clones; approximately 86% were seen once. Sequenced material: peripheral blood. These receptors were obtained from a young woman who had recovered from COVID-19.

V and J are TRBV19 and TRBJ2-7; 7 bases map to TRBD1. J was trimmed by 4 bases and V by 9 bases; bases with no gene match: 9. CDR1 is LNHDA, CDR2 SQIVND, per germline (reference sequence). The CDR3 contains 13 residues. The CDR3 spells CASQSPGGYEQYF. The CDR3 DNA sequence: TGTGCCAGCCAGTCACCAGGGGGTTACGAGCAGTACTTC.

The rearrangement links TRBV4-1 to TRBJ1-5; D perhaps matches TRBD1 (5 bases). Germline values: CDR1 MGHRA, CDR2 YSYEKL. This CDR3 spans 13 amino acids. Deletions cut 4 bases from V and 7 bases from J, with 11 bases between. The CDR3 DNA follows: TGCGCCAGCAGCCTAGAGCAGGGACAGCCCCAGCATTTT. It encodes CASSLEQGQPQHF.

A single count supports this clone. The chain combines TRBV5-6 with TRBJ2-3, with D tentatively TRBD2 (6 bases). The germline gives CDR1 SGHDT, CDR2 YYEEEE. This CDR3 has 13 amino acids. V lost 1 base to trimming and J lost 4 bases, with 7 bases between them. The CDR3 DNA reads TGTGCCAGCAGCTTGTGGGGGGCAGATACGCAGTATTTT. Its translation: CASSLWGADTQYF.

This clone came up a few times. The chain recombines TRBV4-1 with TRBJ2-7; TRBD2 might be the D (6 bases). The CDR3 spans 14 residues. The germline V and J ends were trimmed by 4 bases and 1 base, with 11 bases remaining between them. Germline V gene lookup returns CDR1 MGHRA and CDR2 YSYEKL. The CDR3 spells CASSLGTVSYEQYF. CDR3 DNA sequence: TGCGCCAGCAGCCTCGGGACTGTTTCCTACGAGCAGTACTTC.

The count of this clone is one. The chain uses TRBV28 and TRBJ2-7, with 7 bases fitting TRBD1. From germline, CDR1 is MDHEN and CDR2 SYDVKM. V was pared by 6 bases and J by 5 bases, with 10 bases of the junction left unmatched. The length of the CDR3 is 14 residues. Here the CDR3 reads CASSMTGSSDEQYF. The DNA of the CDR3 is TGTGCCAGCAGCATGACAGGGTCAAGCGACGAGCAGTACTTC.

This sequence joins TRBV3-1 (or the pseudogene TRBV3-2) and TRBJ1-5; no clear D gene. Germline V lookup: CDR1 LGHDT, CDR2 YNNKEL (reference sequence). V was pared by 6 bases and J by 2 bases, with 11 bases between. The CDR3 is 14 residues long. The CDR3 nucleotides read TGTGCCAGCAGTCGGGGAAGGGGCAATCAGCCCCAGCATTTT. Amino acids: CASSRGRGNQPQHF.